A single TCR beta chain is shown here with its context. Its antigen is currently unknown. This sample was included in a study of siplizumab effects on memory and regulatory T cells. After removal of 7 bases from V and 2 bases from J, the junction contained 3 bases not matched to a gene. The CDR3 has 14 amino acids. Germline loops: CDR1 ENHRY, CDR2 SYGVKD. TCRdb's table, derived via immunoSEQ multiplex PCR, lists solely in-frame clones and lacks some. The table includes 62,000 or so clones, approximately 87% detected once. Study-level points and caveats: A naive or memory phenotype could not be assigned to roughly 80-95% of the proliferating CD4+ or CD8+ clones. Apparently more diverse than memory cells, naive T cells also seemed major alloresponse contributors. Left unconfirmed was the suppressive function of proliferating Tregs from siplizumab cultures.

Input material: memory CD4+ T cells sorted from blood. This clonotype originated in a human donor in good health. The J gene is TRBJ1-3, the V gene TRBV10-3, with TRBD1 matching 9 bases. The CDR3 is CAIMRQGAGNTIYF. CDR3 DNA sequence: TGTGCCATCATGAGACAGGGGGCTGGAAACACCATATATTTT.